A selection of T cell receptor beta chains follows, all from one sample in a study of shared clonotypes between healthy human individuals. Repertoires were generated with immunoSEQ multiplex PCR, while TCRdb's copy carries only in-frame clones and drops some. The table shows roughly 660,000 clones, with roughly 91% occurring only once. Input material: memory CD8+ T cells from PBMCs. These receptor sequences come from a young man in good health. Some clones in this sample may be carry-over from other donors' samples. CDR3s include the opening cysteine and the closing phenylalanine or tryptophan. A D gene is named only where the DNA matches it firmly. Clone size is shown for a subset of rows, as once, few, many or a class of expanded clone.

TGTGCCAGCAGCGTCCCCGGGTCGGGAGCCCGAACTTCTGGGGCCAACGTCCTGACTTTC,CASSVPGSGARTSGANVLTF,TRBJ2-6,-,-,TRBV9
TGTGCCAGTAGTACGCCACTTTCCTACGAGCAGTACTTC,CASSTPLSYEQYF,TRBJ2-7,-,-,TRBV19
TGTGCCAGCAGTGAAAAGGAGGGAGGCACTGAAGCTTTCTTT,CASSEKEGGTEAFF,TRBJ1-1,-,-,TRBV6-1
TGTGCCAGCAGCATAACGGACAGGACCTACGAGCAGTACTTC,CASSITDRTYEQYF,TRBJ2-7,TRBD1,once,TRBV5-6
TGTGCCAGCAGCTTAGCGCCGGGACAGGGTCCCCCGAGCTCCTACAATGAGCAGTTCTTC,CASSLAPGQGPPSSYNEQFF,TRBJ2-1,TRBD1,-,TRBV7-6
TGTGCCTCCAAGATGGCGGGAGGTGTTCGGATCGATGAGCAGTTCTTC,CASKMAGGVRIDEQFF,TRBJ2-1,TRBD2,once,TRBV11-1
TGTGCCAGCAGTTTCGGGGGGGCTGGCACTGAAGCTTTCTTT,CASSFGGAGTEAFF,TRBJ1-1,-,-,TRBV27
TGTGCCAGCAGTTTACCCCAAGAGACCCAGTACTTC,CASSLPQETQYF,TRBJ2-5,-,-,TRBV28
TGTGCCAGCTCACCACGGGACAGGACCTACAATGAGCAGTTCTTC,CASSPRDRTYNEQFF,TRBJ2-1,TRBD1,-,TRBV18
TGTGCCAGCAAGTTGGCATACTCTGGAAACACCATATATTTT,CASKLAYSGNTIYF,TRBJ1-3,-,-,TRBV28
TGTGCCAGCAGTAATCTCCGGGACAGGGAGTTCACTGAAGCTTTCTTT,CASSNLRDREFTEAFF,TRBJ1-1,TRBD1,-,TRBV5-4
TGTGCCAGCAGTTATGGCGGGGCCACTTATGGCTACACCTTC,CASSYGGATYGYTF,TRBJ1-2,-,-,TRBV28
TGCGCCAGCAGCTTCACCGCGGGAGGGAACAATGAGCAGTTCTTC,CASSFTAGGNNEQFF,TRBJ2-1,TRBD2,-,TRBV5-1
TGTGCCAGCAGCTTATACGGGGCGCAGACTGAAGCTTTCTTT,CASSLYGAQTEAFF,TRBJ1-1,-,-,TRBV7-2
TGTGCCAGCAGCTTGCCAGATACGCAGTATTTT,CASSLPDTQYF,TRBJ2-3,-,-,TRBV11-2
TGTGCCAGCAGCCAAGCGGGCAGACAAAACACCGGGGAGCTGTTTTTT,CASSQAGRQNTGELFF,TRBJ2-2,-,-,TRBV14
TGCGCCAGCAGCTTGGTTAGCGGGAGAAACTACGAGCAGTACTTC,CASSLVSGRNYEQYF,TRBJ2-7,TRBD2,-,TRBV5-1
TGTGCCAGCAGCCTCATCGGATCGAACACTGAAGCTTTCTTT,CASSLIGSNTEAFF,TRBJ1-1,-,-,TRBV27
TGTGCCAGTAGTATAGGGTCAGCTTGGGGCAATGAGCAGTTCTTC,CASSIGSAWGNEQFF,TRBJ2-1,-,-,TRBV19
TGTGCCAGCAGTCTCGGCAGGGAATCCTACAATGAGCAGTTCTTC,CASSLGRESYNEQFF,TRBJ2-1,-,many,TRBV28
TGTGCCAGCAGGCCGGCGGGATCCTACGAGCAGTACTTC,CASRPAGSYEQYF,TRBJ2-7,-,-,TRBV27
TGTGCCAGCAGCCCCGGCGCGGGGGATATCTCCTACGAGCAGTACTTC,CASSPGAGDISYEQYF,TRBJ2-7,TRBD2,-,TRBV11-2
TGTGCCAGCAGTGAAGCAAGAGAGACTACAGTATATCGAGAGACCCAGTACTTC,CASSEARETTVYRETQYF,TRBJ2-5,-,-,TRBV6-1
TGTGCCAGCAGTGAATATTTTGTTGGGCAGGAGGAATACAATGAGCAGTTCTTC,CASSEYFVGQEEYNEQFF,TRBJ2-1,-,once,TRBV2
TGTGCCAGCAGCACACGGACTAGCGGGTCCAATGAGCAGTTCTTC,CASSTRTSGSNEQFF,TRBJ2-1,TRBD2,-,TRBV9
TGTGCCACCGCCACGGCAAGCGGGAGTGCCGGGGAGCTGTTTTTT,CATATASGSAGELFF,TRBJ2-2,TRBD2,-,TRBV15
TGTGCCAGCAGCTTAGGCTCGGACATCTCCTACAATGAGCAGTTCTTC,CASSLGSDISYNEQFF,TRBJ2-1,-,-,TRBV11-3
TGTGCCATCAGTGAGTATTCAAACGGCAACACCGGGGAGCTGTTTTTT,CAISEYSNGNTGELFF,TRBJ2-2,-,-,TRBV10-3
TGTGCCAGCAGCTTTCTCGGGGACTTTAATTCACCCCTCCACTTT,CASSFLGDFNSPLHF,TRBJ1-6,-,once,TRBV7-3
TGTGCCAGCAGTGAAGTTATGCGCTATGGCTACACCTTC,CASSEVMRYGYTF,TRBJ1-2,-,once,TRBV6-1
TGTGCCAGCAGTTTGTTGCCGGGACAGGGGGGGGAAAAACTGTTTTTT,CASSLLPGQGGEKLFF,TRBJ1-4,TRBD1,-,TRBV27
TGTGCCAGCAGCCCGATAGCGAGCACCGGGGAGCTGTTTTTT,CASSPIASTGELFF,TRBJ2-2,-,-,TRBV7-3
TGTGCCAGCAGCTCCCTAGGGGGAGTATTCCACGAGCAGTACTTC,CASSSLGGVFHEQYF,TRBJ2-7,-,-,TRBV5-6
TGCGCCAGCAGCCCCATGGGGGGAGTAGCCTACAATGAGCAGTTCTTC,CASSPMGGVAYNEQFF,TRBJ2-1,-,-,TRBV5-1
TGTGCCAGCAGTTTGGGGGGTAGCAATCAGCCCCAGCATTTT,CASSLGGSNQPQHF,TRBJ1-5,-,few,TRBV27
TGTGCCAGCAGCTTGCGGGTAGGCGACTACGAGCAGTACTTC,CASSLRVGDYEQYF,TRBJ2-7,-,-,TRBV5-6
TGTGCCAGCAGCGTTAGCGGGAGGAGCTCCTACGAGCAGTACTTC,CASSVSGRSSYEQYF,TRBJ2-7,TRBD2,-,TRBV7-6
TGTGCCAGCAGCGTCCTCGATGATGACGAAAAAGCTTTCTTT,CASSVLDDDEKAFF,TRBJ1-1,-,-,TRBV9
TGCGCCAGCAGCTTGGGGCTGGGGAACACCTACGAGCAGTACTTC,CASSLGLGNTYEQYF,TRBJ2-7,-,-,TRBV5-1
TGTGCCAGCAGTTTAAGTAACAGGGTGGGCGAGCAGTACTTC,CASSLSNRVGEQYF,TRBJ2-7,-,-,TRBV28
TGTGCCAGCAGCCAAGACCGTCTTGGGACCTACGAGCAGTACTTC,CASSQDRLGTYEQYF,TRBJ2-7,-,-,TRBV4-2
TGTGCCACCAGCAGCGGACAGCGGAACGAGCAGTACTTC,CATSSGQRNEQYF,TRBJ2-7,-,-,TRBV15
TGTGCCAGCAGCTTAGTAGGGGCGGGAGCTAACTATGGCTACACCTTC,CASSLVGAGANYGYTF,TRBJ1-2,-,-,TRBV7-2
TGTGCCAGCAGCTTAGCGAAAGGGAAGAACAGGGGAGCTAACTATGGCTACACCTTC,CASSLAKGKNRGANYGYTF,TRBJ1-2,TRBD1,once,TRBV7-9
TGTGCCAGAAGCCTAAAATGGGGCCCAGGGGGTGAAAAACTGTTTTTT,CARSLKWGPGGEKLFF,TRBJ1-4,TRBD1,-,TRBV5-3
TGTGCCAGCAGCCCCCCAGGACTGGTTAGCACAGATACGCAGTATTTT,CASSPPGLVSTDTQYF,TRBJ2-3,-,-,TRBV11-2
TGTGCCAGCAGTTTATCAGGCTACAATGAGCAGTTCTTC,CASSLSGYNEQFF,TRBJ2-1,-,-,TRBV28
TGTGCCAGTAGTATGTCGGTCACCTACAATGAGCAGTTCTTC,CASSMSVTYNEQFF,TRBJ2-1,-,-,TRBV19
TGTGCCAGCAGTCGAGGGACAGGGGGGTTCACTGAAGCTTTCTTT,CASSRGTGGFTEAFF,TRBJ1-1,TRBD1,-,TRBV27
TGTGCCAGCAGTGTCCACAGGGGGCGGATGGAGCAGTTCTTC,CASSVHRGRMEQFF,TRBJ2-1,TRBD1,-,TRBV28
TGTGCCGGCACAAGGGAAAGCTCCTACGAGCAGTACTTC,CAGTRESSYEQYF,TRBJ2-7,-,-,TRBV27
TGCGCCTGCTCGGGAGATGAGCAGTTCTTC,CACSGDEQFF,TRBJ2-1,-,-,TRBV10-2
TGTGCCAGCAGCTCCCGCCGGGGCACAGATACGCAGTATTTT,CASSSRRGTDTQYF,TRBJ2-3,-,-,TRBV13
TGCGCCAGCAGCCCATTGGGGAGCGGCCCAGTGCAAGAGACCCAGTACTTC,CASSPLGSGPVQETQYF,TRBJ2-5,-,-,TRBV4-1
TGTGCCAGCAGCCCGACTAGCGGGGCGAGCTCCTACGAGCAGTACTTC,CASSPTSGASSYEQYF,TRBJ2-7,TRBD2,-,TRBV7-9
TGTGCCAGCAGCTGGGGACAGGGGGGCTACGAGCAGTACTTC,CASSWGQGGYEQYF,TRBJ2-7,TRBD1,-,TRBV7-3
TGTGCCAGCAGCCCCCGGCCAGCGGGAGGCAAAGTTCGGGGGAATGAGCAGTTCTTC,CASSPRPAGGKVRGNEQFF,TRBJ2-1,TRBD2,-,TRBV7-9
TGTGCCAGCAGCTTAGTGGGGGCCAGGGTCGAGCAGTACTTC,CASSLVGARVEQYF,TRBJ2-7,-,many,TRBV7-9
TGTGCCAGCAGTTTATTGGGTGGCTCTAGCACAGATACGCAGTATTTT,CASSLLGGSSTDTQYF,TRBJ2-3,-,-,TRBV27